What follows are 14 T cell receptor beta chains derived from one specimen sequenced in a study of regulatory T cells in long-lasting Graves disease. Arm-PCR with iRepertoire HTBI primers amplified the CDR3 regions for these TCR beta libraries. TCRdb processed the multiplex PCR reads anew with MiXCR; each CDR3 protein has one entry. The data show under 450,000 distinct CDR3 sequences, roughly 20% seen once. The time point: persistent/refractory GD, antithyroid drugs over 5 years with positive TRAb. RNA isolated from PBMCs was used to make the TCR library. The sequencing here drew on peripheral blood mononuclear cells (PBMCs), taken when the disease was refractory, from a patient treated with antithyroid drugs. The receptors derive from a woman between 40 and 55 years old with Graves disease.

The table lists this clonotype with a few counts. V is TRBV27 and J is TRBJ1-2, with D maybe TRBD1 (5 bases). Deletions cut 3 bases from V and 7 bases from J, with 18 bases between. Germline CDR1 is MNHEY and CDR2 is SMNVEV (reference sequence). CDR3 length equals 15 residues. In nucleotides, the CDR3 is TGTGCCAGCAGTTTCTTTGGGGGGGATATCAGTGGCTACACCTTC. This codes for CASSFFGGDISGYTF.

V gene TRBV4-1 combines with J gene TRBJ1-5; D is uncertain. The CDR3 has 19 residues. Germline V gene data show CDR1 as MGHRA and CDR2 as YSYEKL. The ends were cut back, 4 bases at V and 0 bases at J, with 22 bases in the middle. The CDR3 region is CASSRGLVSQFYSNQPQHF. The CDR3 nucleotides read TGCGCCAGCAGCCGAGGTCTCGTCAGCCAATTTTATAGCAATCAGCCCCAGCATTTT.

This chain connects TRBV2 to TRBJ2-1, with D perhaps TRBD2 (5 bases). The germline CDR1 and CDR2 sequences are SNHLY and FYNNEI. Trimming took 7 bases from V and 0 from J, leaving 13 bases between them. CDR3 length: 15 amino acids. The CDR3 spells CASKKPGSSYNEQFF. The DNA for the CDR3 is TGTGCCAGCAAAAAGCCGGGGAGCTCCTACAATGAGCAGTTCTTC.

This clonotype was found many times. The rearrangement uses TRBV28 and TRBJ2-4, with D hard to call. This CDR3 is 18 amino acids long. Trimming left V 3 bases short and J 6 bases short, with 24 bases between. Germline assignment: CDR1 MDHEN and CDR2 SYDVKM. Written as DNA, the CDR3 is TGTGCCAGCAGTTTGGTTCAGGCTAGTCCTAGGTTGAGAAACATTCAGTACTTC. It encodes CASSLVQASPRLRNIQYF. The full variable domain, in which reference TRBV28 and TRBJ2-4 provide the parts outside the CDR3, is DVKVTQSSRYLVKRTGEKVFLECVQDMDHENMFWYRQDPGLGLRLIYFSYDVKMKEKGDIPEGYSVSREKKERFSLILESASTNQTSMYLCASSLVQASPRLRNIQYFGAGTRLSVL.

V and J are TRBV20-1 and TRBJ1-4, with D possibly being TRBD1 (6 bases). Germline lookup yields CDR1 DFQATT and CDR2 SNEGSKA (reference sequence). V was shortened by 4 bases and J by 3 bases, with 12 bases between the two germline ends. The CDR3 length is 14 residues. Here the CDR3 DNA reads TGCAGTGCTAAGGGGGGGCCGGCTAATGAAAAACTGTTTTTT. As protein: CSAKGGPANEKLFF.

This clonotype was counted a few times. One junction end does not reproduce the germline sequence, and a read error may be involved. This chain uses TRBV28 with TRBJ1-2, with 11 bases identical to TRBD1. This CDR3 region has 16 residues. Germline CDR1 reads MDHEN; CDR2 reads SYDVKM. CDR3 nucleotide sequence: TGTGCCAGCAGTTCACCCGGGACAGGGGGTTCGGAGGGCTGCACCTTC. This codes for CASSSPGTGGSEGCTF.

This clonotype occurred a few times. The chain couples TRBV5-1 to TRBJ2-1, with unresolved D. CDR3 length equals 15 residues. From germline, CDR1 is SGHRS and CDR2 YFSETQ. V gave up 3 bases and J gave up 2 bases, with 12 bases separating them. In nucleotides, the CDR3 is TGCGCCAGCAGCTGGGTCGATAGAACCTACAATGAGCAGTTCTTC. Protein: CASSWVDRTYNEQFF.

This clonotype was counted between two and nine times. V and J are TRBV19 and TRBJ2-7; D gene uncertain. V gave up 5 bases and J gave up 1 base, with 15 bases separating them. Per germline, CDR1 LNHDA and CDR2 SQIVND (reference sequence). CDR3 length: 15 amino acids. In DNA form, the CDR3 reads TGTGCCAGTAGTTTTGCGAGTGGGGTTTCCTACGAGCAGTACTTC. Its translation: CASSFASGVSYEQYF.

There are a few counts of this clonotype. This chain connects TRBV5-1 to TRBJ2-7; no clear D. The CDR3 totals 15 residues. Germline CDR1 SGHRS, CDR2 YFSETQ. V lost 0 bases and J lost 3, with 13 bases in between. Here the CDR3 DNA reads TGCGCCAGCAGCTTGGGCAACGGGCGTATCTACGAGCAGTACTTC. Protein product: CASSLGNGRIYEQYF.

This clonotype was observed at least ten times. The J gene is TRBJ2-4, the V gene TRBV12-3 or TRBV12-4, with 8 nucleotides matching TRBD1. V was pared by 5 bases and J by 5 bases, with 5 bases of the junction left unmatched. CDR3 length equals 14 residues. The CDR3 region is CASSLRGPQNIQYF. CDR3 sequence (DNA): TGTGCCAGCAGTCTCAGGGGGCCCCAAAACATTCAGTACTTC.

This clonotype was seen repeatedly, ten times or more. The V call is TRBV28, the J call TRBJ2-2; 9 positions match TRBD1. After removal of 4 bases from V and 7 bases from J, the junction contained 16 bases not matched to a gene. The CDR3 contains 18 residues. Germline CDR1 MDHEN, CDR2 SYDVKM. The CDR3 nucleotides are TGTGCCAGCAGTTCATTCACCTCCGGGACAGGGAGTTTCGGGGAGCTGTTTTTT. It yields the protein CASSSFTSGTGSFGELFF.

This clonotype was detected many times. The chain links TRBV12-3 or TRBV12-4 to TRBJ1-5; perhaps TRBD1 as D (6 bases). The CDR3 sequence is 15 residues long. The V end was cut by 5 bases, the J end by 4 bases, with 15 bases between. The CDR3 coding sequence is TGTGCCAGCAGTCCGAGGGGGACGGGGAATCAGCCCCAGCATTTT. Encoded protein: CASSPRGTGNQPQHF.

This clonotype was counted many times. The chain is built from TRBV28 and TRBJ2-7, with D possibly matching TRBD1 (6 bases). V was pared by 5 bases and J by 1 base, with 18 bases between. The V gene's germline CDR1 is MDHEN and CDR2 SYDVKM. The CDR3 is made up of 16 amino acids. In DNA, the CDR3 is TGTGCCAGCAGTCAGCGTATTGGGGGCTCTTCCTACGAGCAGTACTTC. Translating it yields CASSQRIGGSSYEQYF.

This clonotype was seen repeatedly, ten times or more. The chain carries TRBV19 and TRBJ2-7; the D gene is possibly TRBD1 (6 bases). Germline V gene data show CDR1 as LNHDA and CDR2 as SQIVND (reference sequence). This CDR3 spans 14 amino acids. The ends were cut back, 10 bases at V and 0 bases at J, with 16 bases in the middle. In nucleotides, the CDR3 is TGTGCCACCAGTCCAGGGGTTAGCTCCTACGAGCAGTACTTC. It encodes CATSPGVSSYEQYF.